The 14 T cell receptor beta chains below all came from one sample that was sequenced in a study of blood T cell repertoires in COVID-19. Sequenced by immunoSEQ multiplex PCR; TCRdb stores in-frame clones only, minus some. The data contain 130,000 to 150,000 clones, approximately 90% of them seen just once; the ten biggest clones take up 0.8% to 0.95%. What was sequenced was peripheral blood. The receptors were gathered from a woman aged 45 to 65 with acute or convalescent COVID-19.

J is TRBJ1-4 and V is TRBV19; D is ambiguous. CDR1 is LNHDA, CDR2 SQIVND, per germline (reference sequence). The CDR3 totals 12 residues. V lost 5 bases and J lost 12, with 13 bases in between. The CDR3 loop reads CASSGPPGELFF. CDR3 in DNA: TGTGCCAGTAGTGGCCCCCCGGGAGAACTGTTTTTT. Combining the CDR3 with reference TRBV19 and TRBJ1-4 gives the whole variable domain DGGITQSPKYLFRKEGQNVTLSCEQNLNHDAMYWYRQDPGQGLRLIYYSQIVNDFQKGDIAEGYSVSREKKESFPLTVTSAQKNPTAFYLCASSGPPGELFFGSGTQLSVL.

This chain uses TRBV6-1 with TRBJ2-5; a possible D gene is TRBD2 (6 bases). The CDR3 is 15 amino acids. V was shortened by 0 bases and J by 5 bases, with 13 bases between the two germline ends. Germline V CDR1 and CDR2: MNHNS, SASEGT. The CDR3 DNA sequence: TGTGCCAGCAGTGAAGCGCCCGGGGAGGAGGAGACCCAGTACTTC. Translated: CASSEAPGEEETQYF.

CDR3 coding DNA: TGTGCCAGCAGTTCGGGGGTCTATGGCTACACCTTC. Its protein is CASSSGVYGYTF. The chain links TRBV6-5 to TRBJ1-2; possible D gene TRBD1, 5 bases. V was clipped by 4 bases and J by 4 bases, with 7 bases between them. The CDR3 totals 12 residues. In germline, CDR1 is MNHEY, CDR2 SVGAGI.

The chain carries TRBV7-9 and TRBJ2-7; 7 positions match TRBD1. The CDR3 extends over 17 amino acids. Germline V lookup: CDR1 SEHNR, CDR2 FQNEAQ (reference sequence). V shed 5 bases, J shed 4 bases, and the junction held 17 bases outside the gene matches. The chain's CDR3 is CASSPRGGRQGGYEQYF. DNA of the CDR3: TGTGCCAGCAGCCCAAGAGGGGGCAGACAGGGTGGTTACGAGCAGTACTTC.

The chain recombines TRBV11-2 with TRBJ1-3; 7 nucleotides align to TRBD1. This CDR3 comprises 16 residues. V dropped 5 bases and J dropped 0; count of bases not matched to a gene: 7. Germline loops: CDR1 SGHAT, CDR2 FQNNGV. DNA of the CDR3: TGTGCCAGCAGCCCTCGACAGGGACACTCTGGAAACACCATATATTTT. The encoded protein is CASSPRQGHSGNTIYF. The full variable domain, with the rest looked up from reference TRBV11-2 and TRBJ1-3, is EAGVAQSPRYKIIEKRQSVAFWCNPISGHATLYWYQQILGQGPKLLIQFQNNGVVDDSQLPKDRFSAERLKGVDSTLKIQPAKLEDSAVYLCASSPRQGHSGNTIYFGEGSWLTVV.

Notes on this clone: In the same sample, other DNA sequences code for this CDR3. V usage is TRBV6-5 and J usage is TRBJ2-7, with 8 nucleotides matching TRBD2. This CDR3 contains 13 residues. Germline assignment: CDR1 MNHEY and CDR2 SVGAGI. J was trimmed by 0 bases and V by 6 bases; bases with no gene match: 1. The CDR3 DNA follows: TGTGCCAGCAGGCGGGAGGCCTCCTACGAGCAGTACTTC. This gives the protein CASRREASYEQYF.

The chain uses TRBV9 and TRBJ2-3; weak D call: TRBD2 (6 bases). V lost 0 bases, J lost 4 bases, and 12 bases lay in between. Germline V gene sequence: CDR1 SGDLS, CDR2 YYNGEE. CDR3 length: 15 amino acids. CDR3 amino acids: CASSVDSQRADTQYF. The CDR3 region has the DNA TGTGCCAGCAGCGTAGACTCCCAGCGGGCAGATACGCAGTATTTT.

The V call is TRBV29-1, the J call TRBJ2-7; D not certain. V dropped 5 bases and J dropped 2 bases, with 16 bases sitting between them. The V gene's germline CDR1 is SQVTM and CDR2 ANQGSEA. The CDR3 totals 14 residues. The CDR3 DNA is TGCAGCGTTATAGAGGAGCCTGAAACCTACGAGCAGTACTTC. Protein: CSVIEEPETYEQYF.

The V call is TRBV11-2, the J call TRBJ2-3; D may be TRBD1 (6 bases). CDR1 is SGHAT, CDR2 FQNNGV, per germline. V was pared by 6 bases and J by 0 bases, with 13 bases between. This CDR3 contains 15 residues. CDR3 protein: CASSYQGHSTDTQYF. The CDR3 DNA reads TGTGCCAGCAGTTACCAGGGGCATAGCACAGATACGCAGTATTTT. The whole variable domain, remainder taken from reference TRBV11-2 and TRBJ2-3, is EAGVAQSPRYKIIEKRQSVAFWCNPISGHATLYWYQQILGQGPKLLIQFQNNGVVDDSQLPKDRFSAERLKGVDSTLKIQPAKLEDSAVYLCASSYQGHSTDTQYFGPGTRLTVL.

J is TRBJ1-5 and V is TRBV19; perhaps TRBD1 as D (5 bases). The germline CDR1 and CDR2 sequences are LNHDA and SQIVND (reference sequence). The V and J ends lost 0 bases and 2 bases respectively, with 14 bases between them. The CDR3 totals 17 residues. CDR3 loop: CASSIDSGGVGNQPQHF. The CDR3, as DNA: TGTGCCAGTAGTATAGATAGTGGAGGGGTTGGCAATCAGCCCCAGCATTTT.

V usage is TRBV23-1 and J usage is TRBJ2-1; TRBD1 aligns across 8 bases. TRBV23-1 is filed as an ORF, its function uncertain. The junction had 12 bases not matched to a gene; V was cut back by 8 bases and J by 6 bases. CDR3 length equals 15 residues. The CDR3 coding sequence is TGCGCCAGCGGCCGCGACAGGGGTATCTCCAATGAGCAGTTCTTC. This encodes CASGRDRGISNEQFF.

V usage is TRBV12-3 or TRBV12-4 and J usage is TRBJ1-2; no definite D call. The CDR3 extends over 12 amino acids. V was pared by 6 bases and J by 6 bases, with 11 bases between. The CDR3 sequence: CASSILTDGYTF. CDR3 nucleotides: TGTGCCAGCAGCATCCTCACTGATGGCTACACCTTC.

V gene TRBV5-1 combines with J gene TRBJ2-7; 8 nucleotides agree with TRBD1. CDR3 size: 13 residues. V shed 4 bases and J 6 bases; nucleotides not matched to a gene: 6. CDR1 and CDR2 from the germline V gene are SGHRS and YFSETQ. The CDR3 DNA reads TGCGCCAGCAGCGACAGGGGACACGGCGAGCAGTACTTC. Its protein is CASSDRGHGEQYF. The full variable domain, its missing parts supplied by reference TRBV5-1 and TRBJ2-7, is KAGVTQTPRYLIKTRGQQVTLSCSPISGHRSVSWYQQTPGQGLQFLFEYFSETQRNKGNFPGRFSGRQFSNSRSEMNVSTLELGDSALYLCASSDRGHGEQYFGPGTRLTVT.

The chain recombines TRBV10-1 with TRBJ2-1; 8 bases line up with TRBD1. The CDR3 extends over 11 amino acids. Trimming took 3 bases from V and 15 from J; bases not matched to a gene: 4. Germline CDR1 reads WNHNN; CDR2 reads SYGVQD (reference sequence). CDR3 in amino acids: CASSDRDRPFF. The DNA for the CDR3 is TGCGCCAGCAGTGACCGGGACAGGCCGTTCTTC.